What follows are 4 T cell receptor beta chains derived from one specimen sequenced in a study of T-cell reconstitution after alpha-beta-depleted transplantation in children. Preparation of the TCRbeta library used unique molecular identifiers. Each CDR3 protein gets one entry after TCRdb re-called the PCR reads with MiXCR. The table records some 530,000 distinct CDR3 sequences, about an eighth of them present only once. This sample comprised PBMCs from the stem cell graft donor, obtained from the stem cell graft. The source of these receptors is a human donor who donated a stem cell graft to a child with combined immunodeficiency.

This clonotype was detected only a few times. The chain carries TRBV11-2 and TRBJ2-1; D remains unclear. The CDR3 spans 14 residues. In germline, CDR1 is SGHAT, CDR2 FQNNGV. Trimming removed 0 bases at V and 2 bases at J, with 5 bases between. CDR3 coding DNA: TGTGCCAGCAGCTTAGATCTCCCCTACAATGAGCAGTTCTTC. Its protein is CASSLDLPYNEQFF.

This chain links TRBV19 with TRBJ1-5, with a possible D match to TRBD1 (6 bases). This CDR3 has 17 residues. Per the germline V gene, CDR1 is LNHDA and CDR2 is SQIVND (reference sequence). V shed 5 bases and J shed 4 bases, with 21 bases lying between them. CDR3 sequence reads: CASSYGQHGGINQPQHF. The CDR3 nucleotides are TGTGCCAGTAGTTATGGACAGCATGGGGGGATTAATCAGCCCCAGCATTTT.

This clonotype was counted ten times or more. The chain links TRBV6-2 or TRBV6-3 to TRBJ2-1; 8 bases map to TRBD2. V shed 5 bases and J 4 bases; nucleotides not matched to a gene: 7. This CDR3 comprises 15 residues. Germline assignment: CDR1 MNHEY and CDR2 SVGEGT. The CDR3 sequence: CASSPGTSDYNEQFF. The CDR3, as DNA: TGTGCCAGCAGTCCGGGGACTAGTGATTACAATGAGCAGTTCTTC.

The sample holds a few counts of this clonotype. The chain couples TRBV13 to TRBJ1-1; no clear D. In germline, CDR1 is PRHDT, CDR2 FYEKMQ (reference sequence). Trimming removed 2 bases from V and 3 bases from J, with 10 bases in between. This CDR3 is 14 amino acids long. CDR3: CASSLISADTEAFF. The DNA of the CDR3 is TGTGCCAGCAGCTTAATCTCAGCCGACACTGAAGCTTTCTTT.